One sample yielded the 20 T cell receptor beta chains listed below, sequenced in a study of OX40 agonist ivuxolimab in advanced cancers. Assay used: immunoSEQ multiplex PCR; TCRdb lists only in-frame clones, some missing. The data hold about 68,000 clones, with 91% observed a single time. The material was CD4+ or CD8+ T cells sorted from blood, obtained in a trial of the OX40 agonist ivuxolimab. The source is an adult with an advanced solid tumor such as melanoma, head and neck, liver or kidney cancer.

J is TRBJ2-6 and V is TRBV18; 12 bases align to TRBD1. CDR3 length: 17 residues. Unmatched junction bases numbered 3, after V lost 3 bases and J lost 3 bases. CDR1 is KGHSH, CDR2 LQKENI, per germline. CDR3 nucleotides: TGTGCCAGCTCACCGGGACAGGGGGCTGGTGGGGCCAACGTCCTGACTTTC. This gives the protein CASSPGQGAGGANVLTF.

J is TRBJ1-2 and V is TRBV9; 8 bases match TRBD1. With V trimmed by 4 bases and J by 0 bases, 5 bases remained unmatched. This CDR3 is built from 15 residues. Germline CDR1 and CDR2: SGDLS and YYNGEE. CDR3 region: CASSPQGQANYGYTF. The CDR3 DNA is TGTGCCAGCAGCCCCCAGGGACAGGCTAACTATGGCTACACCTTC.

This clone was found once. This chain joins TRBV28 and TRBJ1-5; 8 nucleotides line up with TRBD1. The CDR3 sequence is 17 residues long. Germline V gives CDR1 MDHEN, CDR2 SYDVKM. After removal of 5 bases from V and 5 bases from J, the junction contained 14 bases not matched to a gene. CDR3 sequence (DNA): TGTGCCAGCAGTCCGACCCGACAGGGGACCCTGCATCAGCCCCAGCATTTT. Translating it yields CASSPTRQGTLHQPQHF.

About this clone: Other nucleotide sequences in the sample specify the same CDR3. The chain recombines TRBV19 with TRBJ1-1; no definite D call. The CDR3 contains 13 residues. From germline, CDR1 is LNHDA and CDR2 SQIVND (reference sequence). With 4 bases removed from V and 1 base from J, the gap between germline ends came to 7 bases. The CDR3 sequence: CASSTSGNTEAFF. The DNA of the CDR3 is TGTGCCAGTAGTACATCAGGGAACACTGAAGCTTTCTTT.

This clone was seen only once. V gene TRBV2 combines with J gene TRBJ2-6, with TRBD1 matching 7 bases. Trimming removed 5 bases from V and 2 bases from J; junction bases left unmatched: 12. This CDR3 is 18 amino acids long. Per germline, CDR1 SNHLY and CDR2 FYNNEI. CDR3 bases: TGTGCCAGCAGTTCCCGACAGGGTTTGGGGACTGGGGCCAACGTCCTGACTTTC. Its translation is CASSSRQGLGTGANVLTF.

This chain joins TRBV28 and TRBJ1-1, with D unresolved. The CDR3 loop spans 13 amino acids. Germline CDR1 is MDHEN and CDR2 is SYDVKM. V was shortened by 4 bases and J by 1 base, with 7 bases between the two germline ends. The CDR3 is CASSSIGNTEAFF. CDR3 nucleotides: TGTGCCAGCAGTTCCATAGGGAACACTGAAGCTTTCTTT.

This clone was observed once. The chain uses TRBV15 and TRBJ2-7; 12 bases fit TRBD2. Germline assignment: CDR1 LNHNV and CDR2 YYDKDF (reference sequence). This CDR3 contains 16 residues. Losses at the gene ends were 0 bases for V and 5 bases for J; bases not matched to a gene: 5. CDR3 in amino acids: CATSRDGLAGGDEQYF. Here the CDR3 DNA reads TGTGCCACCAGCAGAGATGGGCTAGCGGGAGGGGACGAGCAGTACTTC.

The chain joins TRBV29-1 to TRBJ2-1; 10 bases are shared with TRBD2. V was pared by 3 bases and J by 1 base, with 3 bases of the junction left unmatched. Germline V gene lookup returns CDR1 SQVTM and CDR2 ANQGSEA. The CDR3 extends over 15 amino acids. CDR3 DNA: TGCAGCGTTGACGGACTAGCGGATTCCTACAATGAGCAGTTCTTC. Translating gives CSVDGLADSYNEQFF.

V is TRBV21-1 and J is TRBJ2-4. TRBV21-1 is labeled a pseudogene. CDR3 length: 13 residues. The CDR3 reads CASSNVASNIQYF. CDR3 DNA: TGTGCCAGCAGCAATGTTGCCTCAAACATTCAGTACTTC.

V gene TRBV19 combines with J gene TRBJ2-1; 13 bases align to TRBD2. CDR1 and CDR2 from the germline V gene are LNHDA and SQIVND (reference sequence). The CDR3 has 16 amino acids. V trimming: 6 bases; J trimming: 3 bases; junction bases outside the gene matches: 5. The CDR3 region is CASRGGLAGFYNEQFF. The CDR3 DNA sequence: TGTGCCAGTAGGGGGGGACTAGCGGGATTCTACAATGAGCAGTTCTTC. Full variable domain (remainder filled in from reference TRBV19 and TRBJ2-1): DGGITQSPKYLFRKEGQNVTLSCEQNLNHDAMYWYRQDPGQGLRLIYYSQIVNDFQKGDIAEGYSVSREKKESFPLTVTSAQKNPTAFYLCASRGGLAGFYNEQFFGPGTRLTVL.

The chain uses TRBV5-6 and TRBJ2-4, with D perhaps being TRBD1 or TRBD2 (5 bases each). This CDR3 spans 14 amino acids. V was clipped by 4 bases and J by 6 bases, with 14 bases between them. Germline CDR1 SGHDT, CDR2 YYEEEE. The CDR3 sequence: CASSPPGAANIQYF. The CDR3 nucleotides read TGTGCCAGCAGCCCCCCCGGGGCCGCAAACATTCAGTACTTC.

This chain joins TRBV7-7 and TRBJ2-5; 12 nucleotides match TRBD2. The CDR3 is made up of 16 amino acids. In germline, CDR1 is SSHAT, CDR2 FNYEAQ (reference sequence). With V trimmed by 1 base and J by 1 base, 1 base remained unmatched. CDR3 sequence: CASSLVTSGGQETQYF. The CDR3, as DNA: TGTGCCAGCAGCTTAGTGACTAGCGGGGGCCAAGAGACCCAGTACTTC.

The chain employs TRBV2 and TRBJ2-7; D might be TRBD2 (5 bases). The CDR3 consists of 14 residues. Trimming took 8 bases from V and 1 from J, leaving 15 bases between them. Germline V CDR1 and CDR2: SNHLY, FYNNEI. DNA for the CDR3: TGTGCCAGCCAAAACGTCGGGGTATCCTACGAGCAGTACTTC. This translates into CASQNVGVSYEQYF.

CDR3 region: CASSPPTSSYEQYF. The DNA of the CDR3 is TGTGCCAGCAGCCCCCCGACTAGTAGCTACGAGCAGTACTTC. The chain links TRBV7-8 to TRBJ2-7, with a tentative D call TRBD2 (6 bases). This CDR3 has 14 amino acids. In germline, CDR1 is SGHVS, CDR2 FQNEAQ. Trimming took off 5 bases at V and 3 bases at J, with 14 bases between the two ends.

J is TRBJ2-1 and V is TRBV5-1, with 14 nucleotides matching TRBD2. The CDR3 is 16 amino acids. V was pared by 4 bases and J by 7 bases, with 7 bases of the junction left unmatched. Per the germline V gene, CDR1 is SGHRS and CDR2 is YFSETQ. The CDR3 nucleotides are TGCGCCAGCAGCACGTCCGGGACTAGCGGGAGAAATGAGCAGTTCTTC. Its protein is CASSTSGTSGRNEQFF.

The CDR3 bases are TGTGCCAGCAGCTTAAAGGGGGGGTCCGGCTACACCTTC. This sequence encodes CASSLKGGSGYTF. This chain uses TRBV2 with TRBJ1-2; possibly TRBD1 for D (6 bases). The CDR3 contains 13 residues. Germline V lookup: CDR1 SNHLY, CDR2 FYNNEI. V lost 6 bases to trimming and J lost 8 bases, with 16 bases between them.

The chain links TRBV30 to TRBJ2-5, with D perhaps matching TRBD2 (5 bases). The CDR3 spans 13 residues. Trimming took off 2 bases at V and 1 base at J, with 8 bases between the two ends. The germline V gene has CDR1 GTSNPN and CDR2 SVGIG (reference sequence). CDR3 amino acids: CAWSSGLQETQYF. For the CDR3, the DNA is TGTGCCTGGAGTTCTGGACTCCAAGAGACCCAGTACTTC.

The chain joins TRBV23-1 to TRBJ2-2, with TRBD1 as a possible D gene (5 bases). TRBV23-1 is labeled an ORF, and its function is uncertain. V lost 1 base, J lost 2 bases, and 11 bases lay in between. This CDR3 region has 16 residues. This CDR3 is CASSQWGAGNTGELFF. In nucleotides, the CDR3 is TGCGCCAGCAGTCAATGGGGCGCCGGAAACACCGGGGAGCTGTTTTTT.

The V and J genes are TRBV29-1 and TRBJ2-3, with TRBD2 matching 7 bases. CDR1 is SQVTM and CDR2 is ANQGSEA in the germline V gene. The ends lost 5 bases at V and 6 bases at J; junction bases unmatched: 5. There are 12 residues in the CDR3. CDR3 DNA sequence: TGCAGCGTTTCTAGCGGAGGGGATACGCAGTATTTT. Residues: CSVSSGGDTQYF.

This clone was counted a few times. The chain recombines TRBV29-1 with TRBJ1-1; D not resolved. The CDR3 extends over 12 amino acids. Trimming took off 6 bases at V and 0 bases at J, with 8 bases between the two ends. In germline, CDR1 is SQVTM, CDR2 ANQGSEA. The CDR3 coding sequence is TGCAGCGTGGCGGAGGTGAACACTGAAGCTTTCTTT. Amino acids: CSVAEVNTEAFF.